This T cell receptor (beta chain) was identified in a study of OX40 agonist ivuxolimab in advanced cancers. Broader study findings: Some of the lowest clonal expansion was seen in partial responders at 0.1-3.0 mg/kg. Expanded clones belonging to CD8+ T cells outnumbered, on average, those of CD4+. Nonresponders, in some cases, also had low normalized T-cell clonal expansion.

The germline gives CDR1 SNHLY, CDR2 FYNNEI. Trimming took off 8 bases at V and 3 bases at J, with 11 bases between the two ends. The CDR3 runs to 12 residues. Profiling relied on immunoSEQ multiplex PCR, and the TCRdb table lists in-frame clones only, not all of them. Among 55,000 to 80,000 clones listed, 80% to 90% were seen once. To note about this clone: The target antigen is unknown.

The sequence was obtained from an adult with an advanced solid tumor such as melanoma, head and neck, liver or kidney cancer. The input for sequencing was CD4+ or CD8+ T cells sorted from blood, taken in a trial of the OX40 agonist ivuxolimab. This rearrangement joins TRBV2 to TRBJ2-7; D is unresolved. CDR3 in amino acids: CASLGPFYEQYF. The CDR3 DNA reads TGTGCCAGCCTCGGACCCTTCTACGAGCAGTACTTC.